The rows below give T cell receptor beta chains drawn from one sample of a study of blood T cell repertoires in COVID-19. Assay: immunoSEQ multiplex PCR; the TCRdb copy retains only in-frame clones and omits some. The profile shows 200,000 to 300,000 clones, nearly 90% of them singletons. The sample consisted of peripheral blood. These receptors all stem from a young woman with acute or convalescent COVID-19. The CDR3 runs from the conserved cysteine through the conserved F or W. The D gene is left open where the match is weak.

TRBV11-3,NA,TRBJ2-3,CASSPRPGLADTDTQYF,TGTGCCAGCAGCCCCCGCCCGGGTCTAGCCGACACAGATACGCAGTATTTT
TRBV29-1,NA,TRBJ2-6,CSVSDRLRSGANVLTF,TGCAGCGTTTCTGATAGACTTCGCTCTGGGGCCAACGTCCTGACTTTC
TRBV21-1,NA,TRBJ2-1,CASSKGGRGSYNEQFF,TGTGCCAGCAGCAAAGGAGGTCGGGGAAGTTACAATGAGCAGTTCTTC
TRBV15,TRBD2,TRBJ2-2,CATSRDKREATGELFF,TGTGCCACCAGCAGAGATAAGCGGGAGGCTACCGGGGAGCTGTTTTTT
TRBV30,TRBD2,TRBJ2-5,CAWAAGAPETQYF,TGTGCCTGGGCAGCGGGAGCGCCGGAGACCCAGTACTTC
TRBV18,TRBD2,TRBJ2-5,CVSSHVAGVQETQYF,TGTGTCAGCTCACATGTAGCGGGAGTCCAGGAGACCCAGTACTTC
TRBV15,TRBD2,TRBJ2-1,CATTLIAGGYNEQFF,TGTGCCACCACCCTTATAGCGGGAGGGTACAATGAGCAGTTCTTC
TRBV11-3,TRBD1,TRBJ1-2,CASSSGQTYGYTF,TGTGCCAGCAGCTCGGGACAGACCTATGGCTACACCTTC
TRBV7-2,TRBD2,TRBJ2-3,CASSSRLAGGRSTQYF,TGTGCCAGCAGCAGTAGACTAGCGGGAGGCCGTTCTACGCAGTATTTT
TRBV6-5,NA,TRBJ1-2,CASSYSLQGGNYGYTF,TGTGCCAGCAGTTACTCCTTACAGGGCGGTAACTATGGCTACACCTTC
TRBV19,TRBD1,TRBJ1-1,CASSKPDDRGNTEAFF,TGTGCCAGTAGTAAGCCTGACGACAGGGGGAACACTGAAGCTTTCTTT
TRBV7-2,NA,TRBJ2-3,CASSLDPARSDTQYF,TGTGCCAGCAGCTTAGATCCGGCTAGATCAGATACGCAGTATTTT
TRBV30,TRBD1,TRBJ1-2,CAWSRDRAGYTF,TGTGCCTGGAGCCGGGACAGGGCTGGCTACACCTTC
TRBV2,TRBD2,TRBJ2-7,CASSEPTGGVYEQYF,TGTGCCAGCAGTGAGCCGACGGGAGGGGTATACGAGCAGTACTTC
TRBV27,NA,TRBJ1-5,CASSLSSYSNQPQHF,TGTGCCAGCAGTTTATCCTCTTATAGCAATCAGCCCCAGCATTTT
TRBV3-1/TRBV3-2,TRBD2,TRBJ2-7,CASSQGLAVNYEQYF,TGTGCCAGCAGCCAAGGACTAGCCGTGAACTACGAGCAGTACTTC
TRBV6-5,NA,TRBJ2-7,CASRLHEQYF,TGTGCCAGCAGACTGCACGAGCAGTACTTC
TRBV10-2,NA,TRBJ1-5,CASSDNNQPQHF,TGCGCCAGCAGTGACAACAATCAGCCCCAGCATTTT
TRBV23-1,NA,TRBJ1-6,CASSPAGNSPLHF,TGCGCCAGCAGTCCGGCCGGGAATTCACCCCTCCACTTT
TRBV9,NA,TRBJ2-5,CASSVGTGQIQETQYF,TGTGCCAGCAGCGTAGGGACGGGACAAATCCAAGAGACCCAGTACTTC
TRBV25-1,TRBD2,TRBJ2-5,CASSDFGGRAFAATQYF,TGTGCCAGCAGCGACTTTGGCGGGAGGGCCTTTGCGGCGACCCAGTACTTC